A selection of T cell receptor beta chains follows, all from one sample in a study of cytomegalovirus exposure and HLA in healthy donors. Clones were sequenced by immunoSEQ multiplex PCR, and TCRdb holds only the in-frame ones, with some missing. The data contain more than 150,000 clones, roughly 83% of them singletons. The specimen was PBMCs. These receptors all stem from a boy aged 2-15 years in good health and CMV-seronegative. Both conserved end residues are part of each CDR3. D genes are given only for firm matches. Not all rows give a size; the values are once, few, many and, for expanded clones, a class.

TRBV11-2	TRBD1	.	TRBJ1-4	TGTGCCAGCAGCACCGTTGAGGACAGGGGTGAAAAACTGTTTTTT	CASSTVEDRGEKLFF
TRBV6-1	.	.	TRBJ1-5	TGTGCCAGCAGTGAAGCGCTTCGGGGTTATAGCAATCAGCCCCAGCATTTT	CASSEALRGYSNQPQHF
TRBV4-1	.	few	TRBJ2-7	TGCGCCAGCAGCCAAGACAGGGTCTGGGGCGAGCAGTACTTC	CASSQDRVWGEQYF
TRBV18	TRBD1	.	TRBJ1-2	TGTGCCAGCTCACCCGACAGGGGGGTCTATGGCTACACCTTC	CASSPDRGVYGYTF
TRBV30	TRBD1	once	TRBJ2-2	TGTGCCTGGAGTTGGGGACAGCACACCGGGGAGCTGTTTTTT	CAWSWGQHTGELFF
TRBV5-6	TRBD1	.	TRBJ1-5	TGTGCCAGCAGCATCACCGGGACAGGTTTTCAGCCCCAGCATTTT	CASSITGTGFQPQHF
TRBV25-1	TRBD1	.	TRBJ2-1	TGTGCCAGCATCTTAACCGGGACAGGGGACTACAATGAGCAGTTCTTC	CASILTGTGDYNEQFF
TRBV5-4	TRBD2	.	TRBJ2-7	TGTGCCAGCAGCTTGGATAGCGGGCCTTCCTACGAGCAGTACTTC	CASSLDSGPSYEQYF
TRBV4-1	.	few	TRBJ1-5	TGCGCCAGCAGCCCTGTGGGGGCCGATAGCAATCAGCCCCAGCATTTT	CASSPVGADSNQPQHF
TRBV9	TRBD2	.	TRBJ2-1	TGTGCCAGCAGCCCCCAAGGGACTAGCCCTTCGGGGCAGTTCTTC	CASSPQGTSPSGQFF
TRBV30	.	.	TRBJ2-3	TGTGCCTGGAGCGGGACTTTGGGGAGGAGAGATACGCAGTATTTT	CAWSGTLGRRDTQYF
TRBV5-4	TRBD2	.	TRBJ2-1	TGTGCCAGCCAAGGGACTAGCGGGAGGTACGAGCAGTTCTTC	CASQGTSGRYEQFF
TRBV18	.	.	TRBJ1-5	TGTGCCAGCTCACCGAACAGGCATGGGAGCAATCAGCCCCAGCATTTT	CASSPNRHGSNQPQHF
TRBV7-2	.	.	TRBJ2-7	TGTGCCAGCAGCTTAGTGGTTTCGACAGGAACCTACGAGCAGTACTTC	CASSLVVSTGTYEQYF
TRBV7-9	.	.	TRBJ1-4	TGTGCCAGCAGCCCCCTAGGGGGGGGTCTCCGAGAAAAACTGTTTTTT	CASSPLGGGLREKLFF
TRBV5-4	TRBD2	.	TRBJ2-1	TGTGCCAGCAGCTACGACCCGGGACTAGCGGGAGTAGGGTCCTACAATGAGCAGTTCTTC	CASSYDPGLAGVGSYNEQFF
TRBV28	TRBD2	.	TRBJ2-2	TGTGCCAGCAGAAAAGGGACTAGCGGGGAGCTGTTTTTT	CASRKGTSGELFF
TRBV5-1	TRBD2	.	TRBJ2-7	TGCGCCAGCAGCTTGCAGCCTAGCGGATACGAGCAGTACTTC	CASSLQPSGYEQYF
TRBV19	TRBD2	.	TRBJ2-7	TGTGCCAGTAGTGCTAGCGGCTCCTACGAGCAGTACTTC	CASSASGSYEQYF
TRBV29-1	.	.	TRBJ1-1	TGCAGCGTTGTAGGGGTGAACACTGAAGCTTTCTTT	CSVVGVNTEAFF
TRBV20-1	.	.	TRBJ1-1	TGCAGTGCGTCTTGGGAGACTGAAGCTTTCTTT	CSASWETEAFF
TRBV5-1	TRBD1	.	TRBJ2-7	TGCGCCAGCAGCTTGGGGGACAGGGACCCCTACGAGCAGTACTTC	CASSLGDRDPYEQYF
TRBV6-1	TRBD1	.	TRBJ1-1	TGTGCCAGCAGTGATCCGGGACAGATATCCACTGAAGCTTTCTTT	CASSDPGQISTEAFF
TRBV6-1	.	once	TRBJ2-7	TGTGCCAGCAGTGCGACAGGCCTGAGCTCCTACGAGCAGTACTTC	CASSATGLSSYEQYF
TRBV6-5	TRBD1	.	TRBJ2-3	TGTGCCAGCGCGGACAGGGTAGGAGATACGCAGTATTTT	CASADRVGDTQYF
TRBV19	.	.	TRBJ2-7	TGTGCCAGTAGTATAGGGTATGGGGGGATCGGTGAGCAGTACTTC	CASSIGYGGIGEQYF
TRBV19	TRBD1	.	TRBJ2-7	TGTGCCAGTAGTATGGGACAGGGCTACGAGCAGTACTTC	CASSMGQGYEQYF
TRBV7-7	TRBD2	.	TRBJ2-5	TGTGCTAGCAGCCGAGGACTAGCGGGAGGGACAGAGACCCAGTACTTC	CASSRGLAGGTETQYF
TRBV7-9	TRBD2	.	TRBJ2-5	TGTGCCAGCAGCCGGGGGGACGGAGCCTACGAGGAGCAGTACTTC	CASSRGDGAYEEQYF
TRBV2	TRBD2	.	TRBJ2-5	TGTGCCAGCAGCCCCCCTAGCGGGTGGGAGACCCAGTACTTC	CASSPPSGWETQYF
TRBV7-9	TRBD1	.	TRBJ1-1	TGTGCCAGCAGCTTCAACAGGGGAGGCACTGAAGCTTTCTTT	CASSFNRGGTEAFF
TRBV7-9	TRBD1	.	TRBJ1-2	TGTGCCAGCAGCTCTCGACAGGGCCCTCTAAGGGGCTATGGCTACACCTTC	CASSSRQGPLRGYGYTF
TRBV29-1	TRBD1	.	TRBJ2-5	TGCAGCGTTCGTCCGGACAGGGAAGAGACCCAGTACTTC	CSVRPDREETQYF
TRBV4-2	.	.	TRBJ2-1	TGTGCCAGCAGCCAAGAGGCTAGCAGATTCTACAATGAGCAGTTCTTC	CASSQEASRFYNEQFF
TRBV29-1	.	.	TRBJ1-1	TGCAGCGTTGAAGGGGCCAGCACTGAAGCTTTCTTT	CSVEGASTEAFF
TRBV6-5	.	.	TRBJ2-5	TGTGCCAGCAGCGATAGATCAAAGAGGTTAGAGACCCAGTACTTC	CASSDRSKRLETQYF
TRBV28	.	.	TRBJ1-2	TGTGCCAGCAGTTTCCAAAGGACAGTCTATGGCTACACCTTC	CASSFQRTVYGYTF
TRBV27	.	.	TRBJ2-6	TGTGCCAGCAGCGCTATAGCCGGGGCCAACGTCCTGACTTTC	CASSAIAGANVLTF
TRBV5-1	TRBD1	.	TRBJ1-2	TGCGCCAGCAGCTTGGCGGGACAGGGGGCTAAAAGTGGCTACACCTTC	CASSLAGQGAKSGYTF
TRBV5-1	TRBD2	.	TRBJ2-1	TGCGCCAGCAGCCCCTTAGCGGGAGGGTCGAATGAGCAGTTCTTC	CASSPLAGGSNEQFF
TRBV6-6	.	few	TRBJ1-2	TGTGCCAGCAGTTACTCGATGGGCAATCCTGGCTACACCTTC	CASSYSMGNPGYTF
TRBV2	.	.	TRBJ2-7	TGTGCCAGCAAGGGGGTTGTCTACGAGCAGTACTTC	CASKGVVYEQYF
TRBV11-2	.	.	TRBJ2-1	TGTGCCAGCAGCCTGGACAGCTACAATGAGCAGTTCTTC	CASSLDSYNEQFF
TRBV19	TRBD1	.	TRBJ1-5	TGTGCCAGTAGTATAGAGACAGGGTCGGTGTTAGTGGGTCAGCCCCAGCATTTT	CASSIETGSVLVGQPQHF
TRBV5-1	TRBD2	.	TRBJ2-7	TGCGCCAGCAGTTCCTCTAGCGGGCCTTACTACGAGCAGTACTTC	CASSSSSGPYYEQYF
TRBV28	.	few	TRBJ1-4	TGTGCCAGCACCCTAGACAGGTTAGATGAAAAACTGTTTTTT	CASTLDRLDEKLFF
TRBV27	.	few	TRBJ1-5	TGTGCCAGCAGTCCTATGGGAGGTAGCAATCAGCCCCAGCATTTT	CASSPMGGSNQPQHF
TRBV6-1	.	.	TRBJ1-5	TGTGCCAGCATCGCTAATAGCAATCAGCCCCAGCATTTT	CASIANSNQPQHF
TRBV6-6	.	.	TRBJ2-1	TGTGCCAGCAGTTATCTAGCGACCCTCTACAATGAGCAGTTCTTC	CASSYLATLYNEQFF